The rows below give T cell receptor beta chains drawn from one sample of a study of PD-1 blockade in classical Hodgkin lymphoma. Clones were read by immunoSEQ multiplex PCR, and TCRdb kept only the in-frame ones, dropping some. The profile shows 20,000 to 25,000 clones, approximately 94% of them singletons. The material sequenced was peripheral blood mononuclear cells (PBMCs). These receptor sequences come from a human donor with classical Hodgkin lymphoma. Both conserved end residues are part of each CDR3. The order of the fields is J gene, V gene, clone size, D gene, CDR3 protein, CDR3 DNA. D genes are given only for firm matches. Size is omitted from some rows. Given values are once, few, many or a class for expanded clones.

>TRBJ2-1|TRBV29-1|-|-
CSVEGDFIGPSSYNEQFF
TGCAGCGTTGAAGGGGATTTTATCGGCCCGAGCTCCTACAATGAGCAGTTCTTC
>TRBJ1-4|TRBV25-1|-|-
CASSVTRSEDEKLFF
TGTGCCAGCAGTGTAACGAGGTCGGAGGATGAAAAACTGTTTTTT
>TRBJ2-1|TRBV6-5|-|TRBD2
CASSLDGGTYNEQFF
TGTGCCAGCAGTTTGGACGGGGGGACCTACAATGAGCAGTTCTTC
>TRBJ1-4|TRBV5-3|once|TRBD1
CARSTSYRGWVEKLFF
TGTGCCAGAAGCACCTCCTACAGGGGTTGGGTTGAAAAACTGTTTTTT
>TRBJ1-1|TRBV4-1|-|-
CASSRLTGSTEAFF
TGCGCCAGCAGCCGCCTTACAGGGAGTACTGAAGCTTTCTTT
>TRBJ2-1|TRBV4-3|-|-
CASSQEEGSTDNEQFF
TGCGCCAGCAGCCAAGAGGAGGGATCCACCGACAATGAGCAGTTCTTC
>TRBJ2-7|TRBV5-6|-|-
CASSPPRGRGISYEQYF
TGTGCCAGCAGCCCTCCCCGGGGGCGGGGGATCTCCTACGAGCAGTACTTC
>TRBJ1-2|TRBV19|-|-
CATERAGTNYGYTF
TGTGCCACAGAACGGGCGGGGACTAACTATGGCTACACCTTC
>TRBJ2-1|TRBV6-6|-|-
CASSAAEGHEQFF
TGTGCCAGCAGTGCCGCGGAGGGGCATGAGCAGTTCTTC
>TRBJ2-2|TRBV7-7|-|TRBD2
CASSLGLAVPPGELFF
TGTGCCAGCAGCTTAGGACTAGCGGTCCCTCCCGGGGAGCTGTTTTTT
>TRBJ2-7|TRBV27|-|TRBD1
CASSLRSGGRYEQYF
TGTGCCAGCAGTTTACGGTCAGGGGGCAGGTACGAGCAGTACTTC
>TRBJ1-3|TRBV30|-|-
CAWSVGEVNTIYF
TGTGCCTGGAGCGTTGGAGAGGTAAACACCATATATTTT
>TRBJ2-1|TRBV4-3|-|-
CASSRSEEYNEQFF
TGCGCCAGCAGCCGCAGCGAGGAGTACAATGAGCAGTTCTTC
>TRBJ1-1|TRBV7-6|-|-
CASSAMEGTNTEAFF
TGTGCCAGCAGCGCGATGGAGGGGACGAACACTGAAGCTTTCTTT
>TRBJ2-5|TRBV19|-|-
CASSIAETQYF
TGTGCCAGTAGTATCGCGGAGACCCAGTACTTC
>TRBJ2-7|TRBV6-5|-|-
CASSLPHSPYEQYF
TGTGCCAGCAGTTTACCCCACAGTCCCTACGAGCAGTACTTC
>TRBJ2-5|TRBV11-1|-|TRBD1
CASSLGQGRETQYF
TGTGCCAGCAGCTTAGGACAGGGAAGAGAGACCCAGTACTTC
>TRBJ1-6|TRBV10-3|-|TRBD1
CAGNRGQNSPLHF
TGTGCCGGAAACAGGGGGCAGAATTCACCCCTCCACTTT
>TRBJ1-1|TRBV5-4|-|-
CASSLNRHNTEAFF
TGTGCCAGCAGCTTAAATAGACACAACACTGAAGCTTTCTTT
>TRBJ2-3|TRBV2|-|-
CASSPMGPDTQYF
TGTGCCAGCAGTCCCATGGGGCCAGATACGCAGTATTTT
>TRBJ1-6|TRBV19|-|-
CASTLGRNSPLHF
TGTGCCAGTACCTTGGGGAGGAATTCACCCCTCCACTTT
>TRBJ2-1|TRBV30|-|TRBD2
CAWRRGTPYNEQFF
TGTGCCTGGAGGCGGGGGACTCCCTACAATGAGCAGTTCTTC